This T cell receptor beta chain appears in the sequencing data of a study of cytomegalovirus exposure and HLA in healthy donors. Study results and limitations: The authors later found HLA-associated TCR beta chains more clonally expanded than equally common others. In a later analysis, across HLA loci, associated TCR counts were highest for DRB1, lowest for HLA-C. Common viral pathogens were later found to be apparently linked to several of the most significant clusters.

The PCR was carried out with 60 Vbeta primers and 13 Jbeta primers. Here immunoSEQ multiplex PCR was the method, and the copy in TCRdb shows in-frame clones only, minus some. The sample includes approximately 89,000 clones, 62% of them seen just once. At the time of sampling, donors were nominally healthy, though unrecorded immune exposures were likely. This clone turned up a few times. Its target is not known. With 1 base removed from V and 7 bases from J, the gap between germline ends came to 14 bases. CDR1 is SGHTA, CDR2 FQGNSA, per germline. The CDR3 extends over 14 amino acids. This TCR was recovered from a woman aged 25 to 45 in good health and CMV-seropositive. Sequencing used PBMCs. V usage is TRBV7-2 and J usage is TRBJ2-7; D may be TRBD1 (5 bases). For the CDR3, the DNA is TGTGCCAGCAGCTTAGAGGGGCCCATCGGAGAGCAGTACTTC. Translating it yields CASSLEGPIGEQYF.